These 14 T cell receptor beta chains share one sample of origin, sequenced in a study of T cells in Graves' hyperthyroidism and ophthalmopathy. RNA transcripts gave rise to amplified TCR beta CDR3 regions. An initial round of RT-PCR targeting the TCR CDR3 relied on the HTBI primer set. TCRdb reprocessed the multiplex PCR reads with MiXCR, giving one entry per CDR3 protein. The sample has 600,000 or so distinct CDR3 sequences, about 14% seen once. The sequenced sample was blood. Every receptor here comes from a woman aged 45-65 years with Graves' ophthalmopathy.

This clonotype was counted ten times or more. The rearrangement uses TRBV3-1 and TRBJ1-1, with D perhaps matching TRBD1 (6 bases). Germline V gene lookup returns CDR1 LGHDT and CDR2 YNNKEL (reference sequence). Trimming removed 3 bases from V and 4 bases from J, with 15 bases in between. There are 15 residues in the CDR3. For the CDR3, the DNA is TGTGCCAGCAGCCATCCTGGGCAGGGGCTCACTGAAGCTTTCTTT. This sequence encodes CASSHPGQGLTEAFF. Looking up the rest from reference TRBV3-1 and TRBJ1-1 gives the full variable domain: DTAVSQTPKYLVTQMGNDKSIKCEQNLGHDTMYWYKQDSKKFLKIMFSYNNKELIINETVPNRFSPKSPDKAHLNLHINSLELGDSAVYFCASSHPGQGLTEAFFGQGTRLTVV.

At least ten counts were recorded for this clonotype. The chain has TRBV20-1 and TRBJ2-7; TRBD1 might be the D (5 bases). The CDR3 length is 13 residues. V was clipped by 3 bases and J by 3 bases, with 12 bases between them. Germline values: CDR1 DFQATT, CDR2 SNEGSKA (reference sequence). The CDR3 protein is CSASQGPGYEQYF. Here the CDR3 DNA reads TGCAGTGCTAGTCAGGGTCCTGGCTACGAGCAGTACTTC.

The rearrangement joins TRBV7-9 to TRBJ2-7; D might be TRBD1 (6 bases). V shed 5 bases and J shed 4 bases, with 27 bases lying between them. The CDR3 spans 18 residues. The germline gives CDR1 SEHNR, CDR2 FQNEAQ (reference sequence). The CDR3 is CASSPRVFNVQGGYEQYF. CDR3 DNA: TGTGCCAGCAGCCCTAGAGTCTTTAACGTACAGGGTGGTTACGAGCAGTACTTC.

Turning to this clonotype: The germline gene is not matched at one end of the junction; a read error may be the cause. The chain links TRBV27 to TRBJ2-1; 11 bases agree with TRBD2. CDR3 length: 18 amino acids. From germline, CDR1 is MNHEY and CDR2 SMNVEV (reference sequence). CDR3 sequence: CASSLWWTSGLNYNKQFF. CDR3 DNA: TGTGCCAGCAGTCTATGGTGGACTAGCGGGCTCAACTACAATAAGCAGTTCTTC.

This clonotype was counted many times. This sequence joins TRBV9 and TRBJ1-6; a possible D gene is TRBD1 (6 bases). The CDR3 contains 15 residues. The germline gives CDR1 SGDLS, CDR2 YYNGEE. Trimming stripped 3 bases from V and 9 bases from J, with 16 bases between. The chain's CDR3 is CASSGGGALGSPLHF. Here the CDR3 DNA reads TGTGCCAGCAGCGGAGGGGGAGCGTTGGGTTCACCCCTCCACTTT.

This clonotype was seen at least ten times. The chain uses TRBV12-3 or TRBV12-4 and TRBJ2-7, with a tentative D call TRBD2 (6 bases). The CDR3 runs 16 residues. V lost 0 bases, J lost 6 bases, and 18 bases lay in between. The CDR3: CASSLAGGGRLSEQYF. For the CDR3, the DNA is TGTGCCAGCAGTTTAGCGGGAGGAGGACGTTTAAGCGAGCAGTACTTC.

There are a few counts of this clonotype. The rearrangement links TRBV7-3 to TRBJ2-2; D may be TRBD1 (6 bases). Trimming removed 3 bases from V and 6 bases from J, with 20 bases in between. Germline V gene lookup returns CDR1 SGHTA and CDR2 FQGTGA. The CDR3 is 17 residues long. As DNA, the CDR3 is TGTGCCAGCAGCTTGCGAGCCTGGGGGCCATACGCCGGGGAGCTGTTTTTT. It yields the protein CASSLRAWGPYAGELFF.

V usage is TRBV19 and J usage is TRBJ2-1; no clear D gene. This CDR3 is 14 amino acids long. Germline V CDR1 and CDR2: LNHDA, SQIVND (reference sequence). Trimming stripped 2 bases from V and 5 bases from J, with 10 bases between. As DNA, the CDR3 is TGTGCCAGTAGTATATTTGGCAGAAACAATGAGCAGTTCTTC. As protein: CASSIFGRNNEQFF.

The chain joins TRBV19 to TRBJ2-1; D not certain. CDR1 and CDR2 from the germline V gene are LNHDA and SQIVND (reference sequence). V lost 3 bases and J lost 3, with 9 bases in between. The CDR3 is made up of 14 amino acids. CDR3 in amino acids: CASSIFPNYNEQFF. The CDR3 region has the DNA TGTGCCAGTAGTATCTTCCCCAACTACAATGAGCAGTTCTTC.

This clonotype was seen ten or more times. V gene TRBV27 combines with J gene TRBJ2-5, with D possibly matching TRBD2 (5 bases). The germline V and J ends were trimmed by 3 bases and 1 base, with 6 bases remaining between them. From germline, CDR1 is MNHEY and CDR2 SMNVEV (reference sequence). The CDR3 is 13 amino acids. CDR3 bases: TGTGCCAGCAGTTTTCTAGCCCAAGAGACCCAGTACTTC. Translating it yields CASSFLAQETQYF.

In its sample, this clonotype was seen many times. The gene calls are TRBV2 and TRBJ2-5, with TRBD2 as a possible D gene (6 bases). The CDR3 is 14 residues long. V dropped 6 bases and J dropped 0 bases, with 11 bases sitting between them. Per the germline V gene, CDR1 is SNHLY and CDR2 is FYNNEI. CDR3 bases: TGTGCCAGCAGCCCTTGGAGGGACCAAGAGACCCAGTACTTC. Protein: CASSPWRDQETQYF. Together with reference TRBV2 and TRBJ2-5, the CDR3 gives the full variable domain: EPEVTQTPSHQVTQMGQEVILRCVPISNHLYFYWYRQILGQKVEFLVSFYNNEISEKSEIFDDQFSVERPDGSNFTLKIRSTKLEDSAMYFCASSPWRDQETQYFGPGTRLLVL.

This clonotype showed up just a few times. This chain joins TRBV20-1 and TRBJ2-1, with 7 bases matching TRBD1. Germline lookup yields CDR1 DFQATT and CDR2 SNEGSKA (reference sequence). CDR3 length equals 13 residues. V lost 5 bases and J lost 8; bases outside the gene matches: 9. The CDR3, as DNA: TGCAGTGCTGACAGGGTTCGGGGCGATGAGCAGTTCTTC. Encoded protein: CSADRVRGDEQFF.

The chain joins TRBV10-3 to TRBJ2-2, with D maybe TRBD1 (6 bases). The germline V gene encodes CDR1 ENHRY and CDR2 SYGVKD. V lost 11 bases and J 1 base, leaving 17 bases between the germline ends. This CDR3 has 15 amino acids. CDR3 in DNA: TGTGCCGCGGCCCCTGCGACAGGGAACACCGGGGAGCTGTTTTTT. Its protein is CAAAPATGNTGELFF.

This clonotype was found a few times. The genes are TRBV28 and TRBJ1-2; D is possibly TRBD1 (6 bases). The CDR3 runs to 14 residues. The germline V gene encodes CDR1 MDHEN and CDR2 SYDVKM. The V end lost 6 bases, the J end lost 8 bases, and 19 bases lay between the germline ends. The CDR3 DNA is TGTGCCAGCAGCCAGATGAACAGGGTAGGAGGCTACACCTTC. It is translated as CASSQMNRVGGYTF.